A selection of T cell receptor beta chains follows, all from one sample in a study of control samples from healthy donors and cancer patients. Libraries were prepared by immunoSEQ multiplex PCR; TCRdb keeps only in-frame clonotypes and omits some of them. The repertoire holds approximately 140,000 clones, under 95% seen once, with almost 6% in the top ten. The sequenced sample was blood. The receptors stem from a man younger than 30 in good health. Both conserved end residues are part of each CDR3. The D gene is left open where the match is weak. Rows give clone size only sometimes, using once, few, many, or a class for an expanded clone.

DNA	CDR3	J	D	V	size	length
TGTGCCAGCAGTCCACGGGGCAGGGGGATAGGATTATCTAAGACCGAAGCTTTCTTT	CASSPRGRGIGLSKTEAFF	TRBJ1-1	TRBD1	TRBV28	NA	19
TGTGCCACCAGCAGAGATGTAGATTCACCCCTCCACTTT	CATSRDVDSPLHF	TRBJ1-6	NA	TRBV15	NA	13
TGCGCCAGCAGCCAAGTCCTAACCCTCCGCAGGGGGACCCCTAGGGAGACCCAGTACTTC	CASSQVLTLRRGTPRETQYF	TRBJ2-5	TRBD1	TRBV4-3	NA	20
TGTGCCAGTACCTGGGGCGGCCTCCAGCCCCAGCATTTT	CASTWGGLQPQHF	TRBJ1-5	NA	TRBV19	NA	13
TGTGCCAGTAGTATCCAAAGCGGGAAAGGAGATTCGCAGTTCTTC	CASSIQSGKGDSQFF	TRBJ2-1	TRBD2	TRBV19	once	15
TGTGCCAGCAGCAGATTTGGCAATCAGCCCCAGCATTTT	CASSRFGNQPQHF	TRBJ1-5	NA	TRBV5-6	NA	13
TGTGCCTGGACTCAAGGGGGGGCTTGGGTAAATTCACCCCTCCACTTT	CAWTQGGAWVNSPLHF	TRBJ1-6	NA	TRBV30	NA	16
TGTGCCAGCAGCCCAGGGGGAAGCGGGAGTCGGACAGATACGCAGTATTTT	CASSPGGSGSRTDTQYF	TRBJ2-3	NA	TRBV3-1/TRBV3-2	NA	17
TGTGCCAGCAGTGGGGGTATGGAGGGTTGGAATGAAAAACTGTTTTTT	CASSGGMEGWNEKLFF	TRBJ1-4	NA	TRBV25-1	NA	16
TGTGCCAGCAGCCTACGAGCGGGAGTCACCGGGGAGCTGTTTTTT	CASSLRAGVTGELFF	TRBJ2-2	TRBD2	TRBV7-9	NA	15
TGTGCCAGCAGCTTGGGGCTAGCGGGGGGCAATGAGCAGTTCTTC	CASSLGLAGGNEQFF	TRBJ2-1	TRBD2	TRBV5-5	NA	15
TGTGCCAGCAGCTTAACCTACGAGCAGTTCTTC	CASSLTYEQFF	TRBJ2-1	NA	TRBV7-8	NA	11
TGTGCCAGTAGTCTCCAGGGGGCCGGCGGGGAGCTGTTTTTT	CASSLQGAGGELFF	TRBJ2-2	TRBD1	TRBV19	NA	14
TGTGCCAGTAAGCCACGCGACAATGAGCAGTTCTTC	CASKPRDNEQFF	TRBJ2-1	NA	TRBV19	NA	12
TGTGCCAGCAGTTCCCTCCCATTCGGCGGCTCCTACAATGAGCAGTTCTTC	CASSSLPFGGSYNEQFF	TRBJ2-1	NA	TRBV27	NA	17
TGTGCCATCAAGGGAAAAGACTCTTCCTACAATGAGCAGTTCTTC	CAIKGKDSSYNEQFF	TRBJ2-1	NA	TRBV10-3	NA	15
TGTGCCAGCAGCTTAACCTTAACAGAGGGAGTGGAGACCCAGTACTTC	CASSLTLTEGVETQYF	TRBJ2-5	NA	TRBV7-2	NA	16
TGTGCCAGCAGCTTGGGGCAAAGTCAGCCCCAGCATTTT	CASSLGQSQPQHF	TRBJ1-5	NA	TRBV12-3/TRBV12-4	NA	13
TGCGCCAGCAGCTTGCCTGGACAGGGGGAAAACACCATATATTTT	CASSLPGQGENTIYF	TRBJ1-3	TRBD1	TRBV5-1	NA	15
TGTGCCTGGAGTGTATCGTTGGGGGGAGCTTTCTTT	CAWSVSLGGAFF	TRBJ1-1	NA	TRBV30	NA	12
TGTGCCAGCAGCCAAGAACCGGGAGTGTGGGAGACCCAGTACTTC	CASSQEPGVWETQYF	TRBJ2-5	NA	TRBV4-2	once	15
TGTGCCAGTATCGCGGCCGGATCGAGGACGCAGTATTTT	CASIAAGSRTQYF	TRBJ2-3	NA	TRBV11-2	NA	13